One sample yielded the 26 T cell receptor beta chains listed below, sequenced in a study of T cell responses to AZD1222 COVID-19 vaccine. The method was immunoSEQ multiplex PCR; TCRdb's version includes in-frame clones alone and lacks a portion of them. The sample holds under 100,000 clones, more than 70% seen once. The sample was peripheral blood, taken on day 0 of AZD1222 vaccination. The receptors stem from an adult in good health.

This rearrangement joins TRBV4-1 to TRBJ1-6; D unclear. The CDR3 sequence is 15 residues long. CDR1 and CDR2 (germline): MGHRA, YSYEKL. V was trimmed by 2 bases and J by 8 bases, leaving 13 bases between them. CDR3 in amino acids: CASSQRTARDSPLHF. The CDR3 DNA reads as TGCGCCAGCAGCCAAAGAACAGCAAGAGATTCACCCCTCCACTTT.

The chain links TRBV6-5 to TRBJ2-7; either TRBD1 or TRBD2 may supply D (5 bases each). The CDR3 length is 14 residues. Germline CDR1 reads MNHEY; CDR2 reads SVGAGI. V dropped 5 bases and J dropped 5 bases, with 16 bases sitting between them. The CDR3 sequence is CASSRGADNDEQYF. CDR3 nucleotide sequence: TGTGCCAGCAGTAGAGGGGCTGACAACGACGAGCAGTACTTC.

The chain recombines TRBV14 with TRBJ2-7, with 10 bases aligning to TRBD1. The CDR3 has 18 residues. Germline V gene data show CDR1 as SGHDN and CDR2 as FVKESK. The J segment lost 3 bases and the V segment lost 4 bases, leaving 15 bases of the junction unmatched. In nucleotides, the CDR3 is TGTGCCAGCAGCCCCGGGACAGGGGCGCGGAGGGCTTACTACGAGCAGTACTTC. This codes for CASSPGTGARRAYYEQYF.

The V gene is TRBV11-2, the J gene TRBJ1-2; D is ambiguous. Trimming took off 1 base at V and 0 bases at J, with 6 bases between the two ends. The CDR3 is made up of 14 amino acids. The germline V gene has CDR1 SGHAT and CDR2 FQNNGV. For the CDR3, the DNA is TGTGCCAGCAGCTTAGGGCAGACTAACTATGGCTACACCTTC. Protein sequence: CASSLGQTNYGYTF. The variable domain in full, completed from reference TRBV11-2 and TRBJ1-2, reads EAGVAQSPRYKIIEKRQSVAFWCNPISGHATLYWYQQILGQGPKLLIQFQNNGVVDDSQLPKDRFSAERLKGVDSTLKIQPAKLEDSAVYLCASSLGQTNYGYTFGSGTRLTVV.

The V gene is TRBV11-2, the J gene TRBJ2-1; 13 nucleotides line up with TRBD2. Germline assignment: CDR1 SGHAT and CDR2 FQNNGV. The CDR3 extends over 16 amino acids. Trimming at V came to 0 bases and at J to 9 bases, leaving 5 bases not matched to a gene. In nucleotides, the CDR3 is TGTGCCAGCAGCTTAGAAACTAGCGGGGGGGCCTTTGAGCAGTTCTTC. It translates to CASSLETSGGAFEQFF.

V and J are TRBV6-5 and TRBJ1-2; D gene unclear. CDR3 length: 14 amino acids. Trimming took off 0 bases at V and 6 bases at J, with 11 bases between the two ends. Germline V gene lookup returns CDR1 MNHEY and CDR2 SVGAGI. The CDR3 here is CASSYSRRRDGYTF. In DNA, the CDR3 is TGTGCCAGCAGTTACTCAAGGCGGCGAGATGGCTACACCTTC.

The chain carries TRBV27 and TRBJ1-6; D remains ambiguous. The germline V gene encodes CDR1 MNHEY and CDR2 SMNVEV (reference sequence). CDR3 size: 16 residues. Trimming took 0 bases from V and 8 from J, leaving 14 bases between them. The CDR3 reads CASSLSTRARHSPLHF. The CDR3 DNA is TGTGCCAGCAGTTTATCGACGAGGGCGAGGCATTCACCCCTCCACTTT.

The chain employs TRBV5-5 and TRBJ1-2; D may be TRBD1 (5 bases). The CDR3 loop spans 15 amino acids. Trimming shortened V by 5 bases and J by 0 bases, and 14 bases separated the two germline ends. CDR1 and CDR2 from the germline V gene are SGHKS and YYEKEE (reference sequence). This chain's CDR3 is CASSFRGGPNYGYTF. CDR3 coding DNA: TGTGCCAGCAGTTTTAGGGGAGGGCCTAACTATGGCTACACCTTC.

This clone was detected once. This chain connects TRBV5-1 to TRBJ2-2; tentative D call: TRBD1 (6 bases). V shed 0 bases and J shed 4 bases, with 10 bases lying between them. Germline values: CDR1 SGHRS, CDR2 YFSETQ. CDR3 length: 15 amino acids. The CDR3 DNA reads as TGCGCCAGCAGCTTGGACAGGGCCTCCACCGGGGAGCTGTTTTTT. It codes for CASSLDRASTGELFF.

The DNA for the CDR3 is TGCGCCAGCAGCCCTCTTGGGGGAGCGGGGGCCGGCGGGGAGCAGTTCTTC. Translation gives CASSPLGGAGAGGEQFF. The chain uses TRBV5-1 and TRBJ2-1; 8 bases map to TRBD2. Germline CDR1 SGHRS, CDR2 YFSETQ. This CDR3 contains 17 residues. V was clipped by 4 bases and J by 10 bases; unmatched bases: 19. Complete variable domain (other parts from reference TRBV5-1 and TRBJ2-1): KAGVTQTPRYLIKTRGQQVTLSCSPISGHRSVSWYQQTPGQGLQFLFEYFSETQRNKGNFPGRFSGRQFSNSRSEMNVSTLELGDSALYLCASSPLGGAGAGGEQFFGPGTRLTVL.

The CDR3 nucleotides are TGTGCCAGCAGGGAAACCGACAGTCAATCGGCATCCTATGGCTACACCTTC. Residues: CASRETDSQSASYGYTF. The V call is TRBV2, the J call TRBJ1-2; D possibly corresponds to TRBD1 (5 bases). Trimming shortened V by 6 bases and J by 4 bases, and 24 bases separated the two germline ends. The CDR3 is made up of 17 amino acids. Looked up from germline, CDR1 is SNHLY and CDR2 is FYNNEI.

This chain connects TRBV7-8 to TRBJ1-2, with a weak D call TRBD1 (5 bases). The CDR3 consists of 16 residues. Trimming took off 5 bases at V and 4 bases at J, with 20 bases between the two ends. Germline CDR1 is SGHVS and CDR2 is FQNEAQ. The chain's CDR3 is CASSPRVLPGRYGYTF. The CDR3 DNA is TGTGCCAGCAGCCCAAGGGTTTTGCCAGGGCGCTATGGCTACACCTTC. Looking up the rest from reference TRBV7-8 and TRBJ1-2 gives the full variable domain: GAGVSQSPRYKVAKRGQDVALRCDPISGHVSLFWYQQALGQGPEFLTYFQNEAQLDKSGLPSDRFFAERPEGSVSTLKIQRTQQEDSAVYLCASSPRVLPGRYGYTFGSGTRLTVV.

This clone showed up just a few times. The chain has TRBV19 and TRBJ1-5; D uncertain. The CDR3 extends over 13 amino acids. Germline-derived CDR1 and CDR2 are LNHDA and SQIVND (reference sequence). V gave up 1 base and J gave up 4 bases, with 5 bases separating them. The CDR3 sequence: CASSIGRNQPQHF. The CDR3, as DNA: TGTGCCAGTAGTATAGGTAGGAATCAGCCCCAGCATTTT.

V gene TRBV12-3 or TRBV12-4 combines with J gene TRBJ2-1, with TRBD1 as a possible D gene (6 bases). Trimming left V 10 bases short and J 7 bases short, with 17 bases between. This CDR3 contains 13 residues. This CDR3 is CATTRDTLNEQFF. CDR3 DNA: TGTGCCACGACACGGGACACCTTAAATGAGCAGTTCTTC.

V is TRBV11-2 and J is TRBJ1-1, with no clear D. From germline, CDR1 is SGHAT and CDR2 FQNNGV. V gave up 5 bases and J gave up 6 bases, with 19 bases separating them. CDR3 length: 15 residues. For the CDR3, the DNA is TGTGCCAGCAGCAGACCTACAAGTTTAGTCGCTGAAGCTTTCTTT. It codes for CASSRPTSLVAEAFF.

The CDR3 spells CASSYSNSQGYTF. For the CDR3, the DNA is TGTGCCAGCAGTTACTCGAATTCCCAGGGCTACACCTTC. This chain links TRBV6-5 with TRBJ1-2; D gene ambiguous. Trimming took 0 bases from V and 8 from J, leaving 10 bases between them. CDR1 MNHEY and CDR2 SVGAGI come from the germline V gene. The CDR3 extends over 13 amino acids.

The genes are TRBV7-3 and TRBJ2-5; 8 bases match TRBD1. This CDR3 comprises 15 residues. After removal of 0 bases from V and 2 bases from J, the junction contained 2 bases not matched to a gene. CDR1 and CDR2 (germline): SGHTA, FQGTGA. DNA of the CDR3: TGTGCCAGCAGCTTAACGGGGACAGGACAAGAGACCCAGTACTTC. It translates to CASSLTGTGQETQYF.

The chain combines TRBV13 with TRBJ1-2, with TRBD1 matching 7 bases. The germline CDR1 and CDR2 sequences are PRHDT and FYEKMQ (reference sequence). The ends lost 0 bases at V and 1 base at J; junction bases unmatched: 11. The CDR3 length is 18 residues. Written as DNA, the CDR3 is TGTGCCAGCAGCTTAGGCCCGGCAGGGGGGGACTTTAACTATGGCTACACCTTC. It encodes CASSLGPAGGDFNYGYTF. Looking up the rest from reference TRBV13 and TRBJ1-2 gives the full variable domain: AAGVIQSPRHLIKEKRETATLKCYPIPRHDTVYWYQQGPGQDPQFLISFYEKMQSDKGSIPDRFSAQQFSDYHSELNMSSLELGDSALYFCASSLGPAGGDFNYGYTFGSGTRLTVV.

This chain connects TRBV19 to TRBJ2-2; no clear D. Germline V gene data show CDR1 as LNHDA and CDR2 as SQIVND (reference sequence). V was cut by 4 bases and J by 1 base, with 7 bases left in between. The CDR3 has 14 amino acids. CDR3 DNA: TGTGCCAGTAGTACCCGGATGAACACCGGGGAGCTGTTTTTT. Amino acids: CASSTRMNTGELFF. The whole variable domain, remainder taken from reference TRBV19 and TRBJ2-2, is DGGITQSPKYLFRKEGQNVTLSCEQNLNHDAMYWYRQDPGQGLRLIYYSQIVNDFQKGDIAEGYSVSREKKESFPLTVTSAQKNPTAFYLCASSTRMNTGELFFGEGSRLTVL.

The gene calls are TRBV6-5 and TRBJ1-2; D remains ambiguous. The V gene lost 2 bases and the J gene lost 8 bases, with 18 bases spanning the gap. Germline-derived CDR1 and CDR2 are MNHEY and SVGAGI. The CDR3 runs to 15 residues. CDR3 DNA: TGTGCCAGCAGTTACAGCTCCGCTGCTCCGCAAGGCTACACCTTC. This codes for CASSYSSAAPQGYTF.

This clone has a handful of counts. This chain joins TRBV3-1 (or the pseudogene TRBV3-2) and TRBJ1-5, with a possible D match to TRBD1 (6 bases). V gave up 0 bases and J gave up 7 bases, with 13 bases separating them. CDR3 length: 15 amino acids. CDR1 is LGHDT and CDR2 is YNNKEL in the germline V gene (reference sequence). The CDR3 protein is CASSQEGQGHQPQHF. The CDR3 DNA reads as TGTGCCAGCAGCCAAGAAGGTCAGGGGCACCAGCCCCAGCATTTT.

The chain combines TRBV7-9 with TRBJ1-4; D is ambiguous. The CDR3 consists of 13 residues. With 5 bases removed from V and 5 bases from J, the gap between germline ends came to 9 bases. Germline lookup yields CDR1 SEHNR and CDR2 FQNEAQ (reference sequence). CDR3 in amino acids: CASSAPGNEKLFF. The CDR3 DNA follows: TGTGCCAGCAGCGCCCCCGGGAATGAAAAACTGTTTTTT.

This chain uses TRBV6-5 with TRBJ1-5; D unresolved. Deletions cut 10 bases from V and 2 bases from J, with 15 bases between. Germline V gene data show CDR1 as MNHEY and CDR2 as SVGAGI. CDR3 length: 14 residues. The CDR3 nucleotides read TGTGCCACTGCCCGTAGGACTGGCAATCAGCCCCAGCATTTT. It encodes CATARRTGNQPQHF.

This chain joins TRBV18 and TRBJ1-6; D is possibly TRBD1 (6 bases). Trimming shortened V by 3 bases and J by 7 bases, and 13 bases separated the two germline ends. Germline CDR1 reads KGHSH; CDR2 reads LQKENI. The CDR3 runs 15 residues. The CDR3 DNA reads TGTGCCAGCTCACCTACGACAGGTTCAAATTCACCCCTCCACTTT. Its translation: CASSPTTGSNSPLHF.

The chain couples TRBV6-6 to TRBJ1-6, with TRBD1 matching over 8 bases. Germline-derived CDR1 and CDR2 are MNHNY and SVGAGI (reference sequence). The CDR3 consists of 16 residues. V trimming: 6 bases; J trimming: 7 bases; junction bases outside the gene matches: 11. The DNA for the CDR3 is TGTGCCAGCAGGATGACAGGGGCATCAAAAAATTCACCCCTCCACTTT. Protein: CASRMTGASKNSPLHF.

V usage is TRBV12-3 or TRBV12-4 and J usage is TRBJ2-7, with D possibly being TRBD1 or TRBD2 (5 bases each). CDR3 size: 13 residues. Trimming cost V 5 bases and J 3 bases, with 11 bases left between them. DNA of the CDR3: TGTGCCAGCAGTCCGGGACCTTTCTACGAGCAGTACTTC. Its protein product is CASSPGPFYEQYF.